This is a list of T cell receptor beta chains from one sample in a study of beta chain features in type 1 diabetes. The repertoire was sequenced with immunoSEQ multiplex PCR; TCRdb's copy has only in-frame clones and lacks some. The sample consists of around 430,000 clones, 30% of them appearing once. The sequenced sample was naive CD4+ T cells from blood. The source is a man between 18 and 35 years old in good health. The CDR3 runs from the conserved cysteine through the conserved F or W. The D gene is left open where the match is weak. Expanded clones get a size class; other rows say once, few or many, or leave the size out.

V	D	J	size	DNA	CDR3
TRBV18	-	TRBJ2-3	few	TGTGCCAGCTCCTCTAGCACAGATACGCAGTATTTT	CASSSSTDTQYF
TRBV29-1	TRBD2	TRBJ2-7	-	TGCAGCGTTGACCCTATTCAAACTAGCGGGTCTTCCTACGAGCAGTACTTC	CSVDPIQTSGSSYEQYF
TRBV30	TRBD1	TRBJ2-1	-	TGTGCCTGGACTACCGGGACAGGGGGCAATGAGCAGTTCTTC	CAWTTGTGGNEQFF
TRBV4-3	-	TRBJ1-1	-	TGCGCCAGCAGCCAAGAGGTCCGGGGGGACACTGAAGCTTTCTTT	CASSQEVRGDTEAFF
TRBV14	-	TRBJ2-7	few	TGTGCCAGCAGCTGGACAGCGGGGGAGCAGTACTTC	CASSWTAGEQYF
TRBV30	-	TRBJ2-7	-	TGTGCCTGGAGTGTGAGCGTGACCTACGAGCAGTACTTC	CAWSVSVTYEQYF
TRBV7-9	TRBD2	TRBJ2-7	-	TGTGCCAGCAGCCTCCCGGGGACTAGCGGAACCTACGAGCAGTACTTC	CASSLPGTSGTYEQYF
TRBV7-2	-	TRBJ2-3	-	TGTGCCAGCAGCCTAGGACTCATGAGTGGAGATACGCAGTATTTT	CASSLGLMSGDTQYF
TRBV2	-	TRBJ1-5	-	TGTGCCAGCAGTGCAGGCACAGGGATGGGTCAGCCCCAGCATTTT	CASSAGTGMGQPQHF
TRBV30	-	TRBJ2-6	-	TGTGCCTGGCGGGCATCCTCTGGGGCCAACGTCCTGACTTTC	CAWRASSGANVLTF
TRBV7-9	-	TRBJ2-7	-	TGTGCCAGCAGTTCACAATACGAGCAGTACTTC	CASSSQYEQYF
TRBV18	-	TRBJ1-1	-	TGTGCCAGCTTAACGACACTGAACACTGAAGCTTTCTTT	CASLTTLNTEAFF
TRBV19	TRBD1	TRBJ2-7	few	TGTGCCAGTAGTACCAGGACAGGGGGATCCTACGAGCAGTACTTC	CASSTRTGGSYEQYF
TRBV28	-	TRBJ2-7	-	TGTGCCAGCAGTCAGGGGGGATTCGGTAAGCTCTACGAGCAGTACTTC	CASSQGGFGKLYEQYF
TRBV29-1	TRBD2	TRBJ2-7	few	TGCAGCGTTCTAGCGGGAGGATCCTACGAGCAGTACTTC	CSVLAGGSYEQYF
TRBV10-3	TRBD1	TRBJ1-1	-	TGTGCCACCCGGACAGGGGGTGTCACTGAAGCTTTCTTT	CATRTGGVTEAFF
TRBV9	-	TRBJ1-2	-	TGTGCCAGCAGCGTAGCTGGGACCCTCCCCGGCTACACCTTC	CASSVAGTLPGYTF
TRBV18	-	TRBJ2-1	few	TGTGCCAGCTCACGCACTAGCTGGGACAATGAGCAGTTCTTC	CASSRTSWDNEQFF
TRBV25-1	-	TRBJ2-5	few	TGTGCCAGCAGTGAACTGGCAGGTGTACAAGAGACCCAGTACTTC	CASSELAGVQETQYF
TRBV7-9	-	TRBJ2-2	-	TGTGCCAGCAGCTTGGGCCTCGCGAACACCGGGGAGCTGTTTTTT	CASSLGLANTGELFF
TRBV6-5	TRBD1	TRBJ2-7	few	TGTGCCAGCAGCCGACAGGGTCTGGCCTACGAGCAGTACTTC	CASSRQGLAYEQYF
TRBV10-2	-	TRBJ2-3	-	TGCGCCAGCAAAATAACGGGCACAGATACGCAGTATTTT	CASKITGTDTQYF
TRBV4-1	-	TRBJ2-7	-	TGCGCCAGCAGCCAAGACCGCCCTTCGTTGTACGAGCAGTACTTC	CASSQDRPSLYEQYF
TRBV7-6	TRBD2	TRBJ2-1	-	TGTGCCAGCAGCTCGCGGACTAGCGGCCCTGAGCAGTTCTTC	CASSSRTSGPEQFF
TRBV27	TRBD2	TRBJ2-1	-	TGTGCCAGCGGACCCTCCGCAACCGGGACTAGAAGCTATGAGCAGTTCTTC	CASGPSATGTRSYEQFF
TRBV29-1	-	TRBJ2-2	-	TGCAGCGTGGCAGGGGCGATAGGCGGGGAGCTGTTTTTT	CSVAGAIGGELFF
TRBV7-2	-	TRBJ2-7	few	TGTGCCAGCAGCTTAGGTGCAGGGACACCCTACGAGCAGTACTTC	CASSLGAGTPYEQYF
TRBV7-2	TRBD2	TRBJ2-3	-	TGTGCCAGCAGCTTAAGCGGGAGAGGGATGTATACGCAGTATTTT	CASSLSGRGMYTQYF
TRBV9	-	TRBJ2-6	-	TGTGCCAGCAGCGCTGCCCCGGACATTTCTGGGGCCAACGTCCTGACTTTC	CASSAAPDISGANVLTF
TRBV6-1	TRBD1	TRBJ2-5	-	TGTGCCAGCAGTCCACAGGGGGAGACCCAGTACTTC	CASSPQGETQYF
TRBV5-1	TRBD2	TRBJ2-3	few	TGCGCCAGCGGGGCCGCGAGCGGGGTAGATACGCAGTATTTT	CASGAASGVDTQYF
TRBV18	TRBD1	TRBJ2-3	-	TGTGCCAGCTCACCCGGGATGGGGACAGTCACAGATACGCAGTATTTT	CASSPGMGTVTDTQYF
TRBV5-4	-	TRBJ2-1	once	TGTGCCAGCAGCTTGGTAGGCCTAGCAAATGAGCAGTTCTTC	CASSLVGLANEQFF
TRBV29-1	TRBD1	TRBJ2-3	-	TGCAGCGCCGGACAGGGGGCGGATACGCAGTATTTT	CSAGQGADTQYF
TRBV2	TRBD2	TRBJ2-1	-	TGTGCCAGCAACCGGGAGGGCTACAATGAGCAGTTCTTC	CASNREGYNEQFF
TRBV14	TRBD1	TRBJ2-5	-	TGTGCCAGCAGCCATGACAGGGTACAAGAGACCCAGTACTTC	CASSHDRVQETQYF
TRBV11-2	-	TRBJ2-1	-	TGTGCCAGCAGCTTAGGAGGCGGGCAGTACAATGAGCAGTTCTTC	CASSLGGGQYNEQFF
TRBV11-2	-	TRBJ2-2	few	TGTGCCAGCAGCTTAGGTGGGGCGAACACCGGGGAGCTGTTTTTT	CASSLGGANTGELFF